The next 17 T cell receptor beta chains were all read from a single sample in a study of T cells in Graves' hyperthyroidism and ophthalmopathy. Amplified regions were TCR beta CDR3 sequences from RNA transcripts. When the TCR CDR3 underwent first-round RT-PCR, the HTBI primer set was used. TCRdb independently ran MiXCR on the multiplex PCR reads; one entry per CDR3 protein. The table records 700,000 to 850,000 distinct CDR3 sequences, about a third of them present only once. The sequenced material came from blood. The receptors were gathered from a woman aged 35 to 49 with Graves' hyperthyroidism.

The gene calls are TRBV5-1 and TRBJ2-2, with TRBD1 matching 7 bases. The CDR3 loop spans 15 amino acids. CDR1 is SGHRS and CDR2 is YFSETQ in the germline V gene. J gave up 0 bases and V 5 bases, and 4 bases lay outside the gene matches. The CDR3 DNA reads TGCGCCAGCAGGGGACAGCTCTCGAACACCGGGGAGCTGTTTTTT. Protein product: CASRGQLSNTGELFF.

Only a few counts were recorded for this clonotype. Here the CDR3 reads CASSRLTQETQYF. CDR3 bases: TGTGCCAGCAGCCGCTTGACCCAAGAGACCCAGTACTTC. The chain recombines TRBV5-6 with TRBJ2-5; D gene uncertain. From germline, CDR1 is SGHDT and CDR2 YYEEEE. CDR3 length: 13 amino acids. Deletions cut 4 bases from V and 1 base from J, with 8 bases between.

This clonotype was seen repeatedly, ten times or more. The CDR3 loop is CASSFSTTNEKLFF. CDR3 in DNA: TGTGCCAGCAGCTTTTCTACAACTAATGAAAAACTGTTTTTT. The chain links TRBV7-9 to TRBJ1-4; D unresolved. V shed 3 bases and J shed 0 bases, with 5 bases lying between them. Germline V gene data show CDR1 as SEHNR and CDR2 as FQNEAQ (reference sequence). The CDR3 spans 14 residues.

A note on this clonotype: This may be a read error, as it is one base from a much larger clone. The chain joins TRBV7-2 to TRBJ2-2; D possibly uses TRBD1 or TRBD2 (5 bases each). There are 15 residues in the CDR3. Germline V lookup: CDR1 SGHTA, CDR2 FQGNSA. The CDR3 DNA follows: TGTGCCAGCAGCTTAGTGTGGGGGAACACCGGGGAGCTGTGTTTT. Residues: CASSLVWGNTGELCF.

This clonotype came up once. A read error is possible here, since a much larger clone lies one base away. The V gene is TRBV12-3 or TRBV12-4, the J gene TRBJ1-4; D is undetermined. The V and J ends lost 4 bases and 7 bases respectively, with 10 bases between them. The CDR3 has 13 residues. The CDR3 DNA follows: TGTGCCAGCAGTTCGACCGGGCGTGAAAAACTGTTTTTT. Its translation: CASSSTGREKLFF.

The chain uses TRBV7-3 and TRBJ1-1, with D unresolved. The CDR3 is 13 amino acids. Trimming took off 6 bases at V and 1 base at J, with 9 bases between the two ends. In germline, CDR1 is SGHTA, CDR2 FQGTGA. The CDR3 coding sequence is TGTGCCAGCAGAGAGACTGCGAACACTGAAGCTTTCTTT. It encodes CASRETANTEAFF.

This clonotype showed up many times. The chain employs TRBV5-8 and TRBJ1-6; maybe TRBD1 (6 bases). Trimming took off 1 base at V and 9 bases at J, with 14 bases between the two ends. This CDR3 comprises 15 residues. From germline, CDR1 is SGHTS and CDR2 YDEGEE. The chain's CDR3 is CASSLIPGASSPLHF. In DNA form, the CDR3 reads TGTGCCAGCAGCTTGATACCAGGGGCGTCTTCACCCCTCCACTTT.

The table lists this clonotype with many counts. The chain carries TRBV7-2 and TRBJ1-6, with 9 bases that match TRBD1. Germline lookup yields CDR1 SGHTA and CDR2 FQGNSA. V lost 8 bases and J lost 5; bases outside the gene matches: 4. The CDR3 has 14 residues. In nucleotides, the CDR3 is TGTGCCAGCGGCAACAGGGGGCATAATTCACCCCTCCACTTT. It specifies CASGNRGHNSPLHF.

The rearrangement links TRBV10-3 to TRBJ1-3; unclear D gene. Germline values: CDR1 ENHRY, CDR2 SYGVKD. The CDR3 consists of 15 residues. Trimming left V 5 bases short and J 1 base short, with 12 bases between. CDR3 loop: CAISYSKGSGNTIYF. The CDR3 nucleotides are TGTGCCATCAGTTACTCGAAAGGATCTGGAAACACCATATATTTT.

This clonotype was seen many times. This chain uses TRBV12-3 or TRBV12-4 with TRBJ1-5, with a tentative D call TRBD1 (5 bases). This CDR3 region has 12 residues. Trimming left V 10 bases short and J 3 bases short, with 10 bases between. The CDR3: CATGTDNQPQHF. CDR3 DNA: TGTGCCACCGGGACGGACAATCAGCCCCAGCATTTT.

This clonotype was found many times. The chain couples TRBV7-2 to TRBJ1-1; 9 nucleotides align to TRBD1. J gave up 6 bases and V 4 bases, and 9 bases lay outside the gene matches. CDR1 is SGHTA and CDR2 is FQGNSA in the germline V gene. The CDR3 runs to 15 residues. The CDR3 here is CASSSRDRERPEAFF. The CDR3, as DNA: TGTGCCAGCAGCTCGCGGGACAGGGAACGCCCTGAAGCTTTCTTT.

This clonotype was detected a few times. The chain couples TRBV19 to TRBJ1-1; D possibly corresponds to TRBD1 (6 bases). This CDR3 spans 13 amino acids. CDR1 is LNHDA, CDR2 SQIVND, per germline (reference sequence). Trimming pared 4 bases from V and 4 bases from J, leaving 10 bases between. The CDR3 nucleotides read TGTGCCAGTAGTAAGACGGGGGCCACTGAAGCTTTCTTT. This translates into CASSKTGATEAFF.

This clonotype was counted at least ten times. The gene calls are TRBV20-1 and TRBJ1-2; D remains ambiguous. This CDR3 has 15 amino acids. Germline CDR1 reads DFQATT; CDR2 reads SNEGSKA (reference sequence). V lost 1 base and J 4 bases, leaving 16 bases between the germline ends. CDR3 nucleotides: TGCAGTGCTAGAGCCCCATCACAGTTCACCTATGGCTACACCTTC. It translates to CSARAPSQFTYGYTF.

The V call is TRBV6-5, the J call TRBJ1-4, with D possibly matching TRBD1 (5 bases). The CDR3 sequence is 14 residues long. The germline gives CDR1 MNHEY, CDR2 SVGAGI. V lost 4 bases, J lost 7 bases, and 13 bases lay in between. In DNA, the CDR3 is TGTGCCAGCAGTTGGGGGACTGCGGCTGAAAAACTGTTTTTT. It encodes CASSWGTAAEKLFF.

The chain uses TRBV6-5 and TRBJ2-6; 8 nucleotides match TRBD2. The trim removed 5 bases at V and 7 bases at J, leaving 4 bases unmatched. Germline CDR1 is MNHEY and CDR2 is SVGAGI. The CDR3 has 14 residues. In DNA, the CDR3 is TGTGCCAGCAGTGTCTTAGCGGGAGCCAACGTCCTGACTTTC. Residues: CASSVLAGANVLTF.

This clonotype was recorded at least ten times. The rearrangement joins TRBV7-9 to TRBJ1-2, with 11 bases aligning to TRBD1. From germline, CDR1 is SEHNR and CDR2 FQNEAQ (reference sequence). J lost 8 bases, V lost 5 bases, and 7 bases had no gene match. The CDR3 extends over 14 amino acids. This CDR3 is CASSMPGQGVGYTF. The DNA of the CDR3 is TGTGCCAGCAGCATGCCGGGACAGGGGGTAGGCTACACCTTC.

The chain carries TRBV6-5 and TRBJ1-2; no reliable D call. Germline loops: CDR1 MNHEY, CDR2 SVGAGI. The CDR3 runs to 12 residues. Trimming shortened V by 10 bases and J by 8 bases, and 17 bases separated the two germline ends. The CDR3 region has the DNA TGTGCCACCCGAAAGCGAGAAGCGGGCTACACCTTC. Encoded protein: CATRKREAGYTF.